Below are 27 T cell receptor beta chains sequenced from a single sample in a study of blood T cell repertoires in COVID-19. Assay: immunoSEQ multiplex PCR; the TCRdb copy retains only in-frame clones and omits some. The table lists about 300,000 clones, around 90% of them singletons. The sequencing sample was made of PBMCs or T cells enriched from blood (not recorded which). Receptor source: a woman younger than 30 with acute COVID-19.

The V gene is TRBV28, the J gene TRBJ1-1; D possibly corresponds to TRBD1 (5 bases). The CDR3 runs 12 residues. From germline, CDR1 is MDHEN and CDR2 SYDVKM. The V end was cut by 6 bases, the J end by 5 bases, with 10 bases between. CDR3 residues: CASRIRGTEAFF. CDR3 DNA: TGTGCCAGCAGAATAAGGGGAACTGAAGCTTTCTTT. Drawing the rest from reference TRBV28 and TRBJ1-1, the complete variable domain is DVKVTQSSRYLVKRTGEKVFLECVQDMDHENMFWYRQDPGLGLRLIYFSYDVKMKEKGDIPEGYSVSREKKERFSLILESASTNQTSMYLCASRIRGTEAFFGQGTRLTVV.

V usage is TRBV4-2 and J usage is TRBJ1-6; 9 nucleotides match TRBD1. CDR1 LGHNA and CDR2 YNFKEQ come from the germline V gene. The CDR3 runs 15 residues. The trim removed 3 bases at V and 7 bases at J, leaving 4 bases unmatched. CDR3 nucleotide sequence: TGTGCCAGCAGCCAGTTACAGGGGGCAAATTCACCCCTCCACTTT. It is translated as CASSQLQGANSPLHF.

This chain connects TRBV4-2 to TRBJ2-3, with TRBD2 matching 7 bases. The V gene's germline CDR1 is LGHNA and CDR2 YNFKEQ. This CDR3 is 16 amino acids long. V was clipped by 0 bases and J by 4 bases; unmatched bases: 7. The CDR3 sequence is CASSQEWAGEADTQYF. Here the CDR3 DNA reads TGTGCCAGCAGCCAAGAGTGGGCGGGAGAGGCAGATACGCAGTATTTT.

This chain uses TRBV7-9 with TRBJ2-7, with D hard to call. The CDR3 consists of 13 residues. The V end was cut by 2 bases, the J end by 5 bases, with 10 bases between. Germline V CDR1 and CDR2: SEHNR, FQNEAQ (reference sequence). The CDR3 region has the DNA TGTGCCAGCAGCTTACCCGGGTTCAACGAGCAGTACTTC. It is translated as CASSLPGFNEQYF.

The V call is TRBV2, the J call TRBJ1-1, with 8 bases aligning to TRBD1. Germline trimming cut 9 bases from V and 1 base from J; bases unmatched to any gene: 7. Germline V gene lookup returns CDR1 SNHLY and CDR2 FYNNEI. This CDR3 has 14 amino acids. CDR3 protein: CARQRDRTNTEAFF. CDR3 sequence (DNA): TGTGCCAGACAGAGGGACAGGACGAACACTGAAGCTTTCTTT.

The chain joins TRBV5-1 to TRBJ2-1, with D perhaps TRBD2 (6 bases). CDR3 length: 14 amino acids. The V end was cut by 5 bases, the J end by 4 bases, with 13 bases between. The germline V gene encodes CDR1 SGHRS and CDR2 YFSETQ. The CDR3 sequence: CASRTGVFYNEQFF. The CDR3 DNA sequence: TGCGCCAGCAGAACGGGAGTTTTTTACAATGAGCAGTTCTTC. Supplemented by reference TRBV5-1 and TRBJ2-1, the full variable domain reads KAGVTQTPRYLIKTRGQQVTLSCSPISGHRSVSWYQQTPGQGLQFLFEYFSETQRNKGNFPGRFSGRQFSNSRSEMNVSTLELGDSALYLCASRTGVFYNEQFFGPGTRLTVL.

V is TRBV5-1 and J is TRBJ1-4; 9 bases fit TRBD1. V lost 3 bases to trimming and J lost 8 bases; unmatched junction nucleotides: 11. CDR3 length: 16 amino acids. Germline V CDR1 and CDR2: SGHRS, YFSETQ. For the CDR3, the DNA is TGCGCCAGCAGCTCCAGATTGGACAGGGGCGAGGAAAAACTGTTTTTT. It yields the protein CASSSRLDRGEEKLFF.

The chain joins TRBV2 to TRBJ2-2, with D perhaps matching TRBD2 (5 bases). Germline V gene sequence: CDR1 SNHLY, CDR2 FYNNEI. The CDR3 totals 15 residues. V was pared by 8 bases and J by 7 bases, with 20 bases between. CDR3 region: CASRSLSKEGGELFF. CDR3 coding DNA: TGTGCCAGCCGGTCCCTATCCAAAGAGGGCGGGGAGCTGTTTTTT.

With regard to this clone: This CDR3 is also generated by other DNA sequences in the sample. The V call is TRBV18, the J call TRBJ1-3, with a possible D match to TRBD1 (6 bases). The CDR3 contains 14 residues. V was shortened by 2 bases and J by 3 bases, with 8 bases between the two germline ends. Per the germline V gene, CDR1 is KGHSH and CDR2 is LQKENI. CDR3 loop: CASSPNRDGNTIYF. CDR3 DNA sequence: TGTGCCAGCTCACCAAACAGGGATGGAAACACCATATATTTT.

V and J are TRBV5-1 and TRBJ2-6; weak D call: TRBD1 (6 bases). The germline V gene encodes CDR1 SGHRS and CDR2 YFSETQ. V was pared by 4 bases and J by 2 bases, with 10 bases between. This CDR3 has 15 amino acids. The CDR3 nucleotides are TGCGCCAGCAGCCCCGGACAGCCTGGGGCCAACGTCCTGACTTTC. Protein sequence: CASSPGQPGANVLTF.

The chain combines TRBV5-4 with TRBJ2-7, with a weak D call TRBD1 (6 bases). The CDR3 has 14 amino acids. V lost 0 bases, J lost 5 bases, and 12 bases lay in between. The V gene's germline CDR1 is SGHNT and CDR2 YYREEE (reference sequence). The CDR3 coding sequence is TGTGCCAGCAGCTTGGCAAGGGGGAAGGACGAGCAGTACTTC. Protein product: CASSLARGKDEQYF.

The V call is TRBV28, the J call TRBJ1-6; 9 bases align to TRBD1. The CDR3 has 15 residues. Germline values: CDR1 MDHEN, CDR2 SYDVKM. The V segment lost 4 bases and the J segment 7 bases; nucleotides outside the gene matches: 5. In nucleotides, the CDR3 is TGTGCCAGCAGTTCTGGGACAGGGTTAAATTCACCCCTCCACTTT. Its protein product is CASSSGTGLNSPLHF.

The V and J genes are TRBV4-1 and TRBJ1-2; D is ambiguous. Looked up from germline, CDR1 is MGHRA and CDR2 is YSYEKL. This CDR3 has 11 amino acids. V was clipped by 4 bases and J by 7 bases, with 7 bases between them. In nucleotides, the CDR3 is TGCGCCAGCAGCCTAGGGAGTGGCTACACCTTC. Residues: CASSLGSGYTF.

The DNA of the CDR3 is TGTGCCAGCAGTTTTATCGACCTCCGGAGGGATGAGCAGTTCTTC. Translating gives CASSFIDLRRDEQFF. This chain connects TRBV27 to TRBJ2-1; D is perhaps TRBD2 (6 bases). The CDR3 loop spans 15 amino acids. Germline CDR1 reads MNHEY; CDR2 reads SMNVEV (reference sequence). The ends were cut back, 3 bases at V and 8 bases at J, with 17 bases in the middle.

This rearrangement joins TRBV18 to TRBJ1-5, with 7 bases matching TRBD1. Losses at the gene ends were 3 bases for V and 3 bases for J; bases not matched to a gene: 2. From germline, CDR1 is KGHSH and CDR2 LQKENI. This CDR3 has 14 amino acids. The CDR3: CASSPGTANQPQHF. DNA of the CDR3: TGTGCCAGCTCACCCGGGACAGCCAATCAGCCCCAGCATTTT.

This chain joins TRBV18 and TRBJ1-1, with 12 bases that match TRBD1. The V gene's germline CDR1 is KGHSH and CDR2 LQKENI. Losses at the gene ends were 5 bases for V and 6 bases for J; bases not matched to a gene: 10. The CDR3 covers 16 residues. In DNA, the CDR3 is TGTGCCAGCTCAAGGGACAGGGGGCTGGGGGGCGCTGAAGCTTTCTTT. Translation gives CASSRDRGLGGAEAFF.

The chain links TRBV6-6 to TRBJ2-2; D is uncertain. Trimming took 2 bases from V and 5 from J, leaving 6 bases between them. The CDR3 length is 13 residues. Germline CDR1 reads MNHNY; CDR2 reads SVGAGI (reference sequence). CDR3 coding DNA: TGTGCCAGCAGTTACCCCGGGACCGGGGAGCTGTTTTTT. As protein: CASSYPGTGELFF.

The chain recombines TRBV28 with TRBJ1-4; D possibly corresponds to TRBD1 (6 bases). Germline V gives CDR1 MDHEN, CDR2 SYDVKM. Trimming shortened V by 4 bases and J by 8 bases, and 8 bases separated the two germline ends. The CDR3 covers 12 residues. The CDR3 loop is CASSSGVEKLFF. In DNA, the CDR3 is TGTGCCAGCAGTTCAGGGGTAGAAAAACTGTTTTTT.

This sequence joins TRBV10-3 and TRBJ2-7, with TRBD2 matching 9 bases. The CDR3 consists of 15 residues. Losses at the gene ends were 4 bases for V and 5 bases for J; bases not matched to a gene: 9. Germline CDR1 is ENHRY and CDR2 is SYGVKD. The DNA of the CDR3 is TGTGCCATCAGTGTAGTTAGCGGGAGTTTCAACGAGCAGTACTTC. Encoded protein: CAISVVSGSFNEQYF.

This rearrangement joins TRBV11-2 to TRBJ2-7; 12 bases are shared with TRBD2. The CDR3 covers 17 residues. Germline values: CDR1 SGHAT, CDR2 FQNNGV. Trimming at V came to 5 bases and at J to 1 base, leaving 9 bases not matched to a gene. CDR3 sequence reads: CASSRRLAGELSYEQYF. CDR3 bases: TGTGCCAGCAGCCGTCGACTAGCGGGAGAACTATCCTACGAGCAGTACTTC.

The table lists this clone with a count of one. The gene calls are TRBV28 and TRBJ2-1, with 7 bases that match TRBD1. The CDR3 consists of 15 residues. Trimming at V came to 6 bases and at J to 3 bases, leaving 8 bases not matched to a gene. The V gene's germline CDR1 is MDHEN and CDR2 SYDVKM. CDR3 residues: CASRTGQIIYNEQFF. The DNA of the CDR3 is TGTGCCAGCAGGACGGGACAGATTATCTACAATGAGCAGTTCTTC.

This clone has just a few counts. The chain employs TRBV28 and TRBJ2-5; 9 bases fit TRBD1. The CDR3 consists of 16 residues. The ends lost 4 bases at V and 4 bases at J; junction bases unmatched: 10. Looked up from germline, CDR1 is MDHEN and CDR2 is SYDVKM. In DNA form, the CDR3 reads TGTGCCAGCAGTTCAATGCCGGGACAGGGCACAGAGACCCAGTACTTC. Protein: CASSSMPGQGTETQYF.

This chain joins TRBV27 and TRBJ2-7; D might be TRBD1 (5 bases). The CDR3 contains 15 residues. Germline assignment: CDR1 MNHEY and CDR2 SMNVEV (reference sequence). V dropped 1 base and J dropped 9 bases, with 19 bases sitting between them. CDR3 sequence reads: CASSLFWTQPPGQYF. The CDR3 DNA is TGTGCCAGCAGTTTATTCTGGACACAACCCCCGGGGCAGTACTTC.

In its sample, this clone was seen a few times. V usage is TRBV19 and J usage is TRBJ1-5; TRBD1 aligns across 9 bases. V trimming: 0 bases; J trimming: 2 bases; junction bases outside the gene matches: 8. Germline V gene sequence: CDR1 LNHDA, CDR2 SQIVND (reference sequence). This CDR3 has 18 residues. The CDR3 loop reads CASSIDVNTGGGNQPQHF. CDR3 sequence (DNA): TGTGCCAGTAGTATAGACGTCAACACAGGGGGCGGCAATCAGCCCCAGCATTTT.

The genes are TRBV11-2 and TRBJ1-6; possible D gene TRBD1, 6 bases. Trimming shortened V by 7 bases and J by 2 bases, and 9 bases separated the two germline ends. The CDR3 consists of 14 residues. Germline CDR1 is SGHAT and CDR2 is FQNNGV. The CDR3 sequence is CASTEGAYNSPLHF. In DNA, the CDR3 is TGTGCCAGCACCGAGGGGGCCTATAATTCACCCCTCCACTTT. The complete variable domain, with remaining parts taken from reference TRBV11-2 and TRBJ1-6, reads EAGVAQSPRYKIIEKRQSVAFWCNPISGHATLYWYQQILGQGPKLLIQFQNNGVVDDSQLPKDRFSAERLKGVDSTLKIQPAKLEDSAVYLCASTEGAYNSPLHFGNGTRLTVT.

This chain's CDR3 is CASSPIDGQVISSPLHF. The CDR3, as DNA: TGTGCCAGCAGTCCGATTGACGGACAGGTGATTAGTTCACCCCTCCACTTT. This sequence joins TRBV28 and TRBJ1-6; 7 bases line up with TRBD1. In germline, CDR1 is MDHEN, CDR2 SYDVKM. This CDR3 has 17 amino acids. V shed 5 bases, J shed 9 bases, and the junction held 16 bases outside the gene matches.

In the case of this clone: The identical CDR3 is also encoded by other nucleotide sequences in the sample. J is TRBJ1-6 and V is TRBV28, with TRBD1 identical over 8 bases. V dropped 2 bases and J dropped 0; count of bases not matched to a gene: 0. This CDR3 has 16 residues. CDR1 and CDR2 from the germline V gene are MDHEN and SYDVKM. The chain's CDR3 is CASSLDRGSYNSPLHF. As DNA, the CDR3 is TGTGCCAGCAGTTTAGACAGGGGCTCCTATAATTCACCCCTCCACTTT. Combining the CDR3 with reference TRBV28 and TRBJ1-6 gives the whole variable domain DVKVTQSSRYLVKRTGEKVFLECVQDMDHENMFWYRQDPGLGLRLIYFSYDVKMKEKGDIPEGYSVSREKKERFSLILESASTNQTSMYLCASSLDRGSYNSPLHFGNGTRLTVT.